This T cell receptor (beta chain) comes out of a study of blood T cells in healthy people across ages. Investigators took ten milliliters of peripheral blood from every donor. Isolating PBMCs gave at least 7 million of these cells per sample. The CDR3 spans 16 residues. CDR1 and CDR2 (germline): LGHDT, YNNKEL (reference sequence). The ends were cut back, 1 base at V and 2 bases at J, with 14 bases in the middle. Combining a sample-barcoded 5' primer with a J-beta primer mix, a second PCR ran for roughly 6 to 12 cycles. TCRdb fed the 5' RACE reads into MiXCR, producing one record per CDR3 protein. The repertoire holds about 650,000 distinct CDR3 sequences, with around 32% as singletons.

The chain uses TRBV3-1 and TRBJ1-2; D might be TRBD1 (5 bases). This clonotype was obtained from a woman older than 75 in good health. Sequencing was done on a sample of blood. The CDR3, as DNA: TGTGCCAGCAGCCAAGTGAGAGGACGGGGGAACTATGGCTACACCTTC. Its protein product is CASSQVRGRGNYGYTF.